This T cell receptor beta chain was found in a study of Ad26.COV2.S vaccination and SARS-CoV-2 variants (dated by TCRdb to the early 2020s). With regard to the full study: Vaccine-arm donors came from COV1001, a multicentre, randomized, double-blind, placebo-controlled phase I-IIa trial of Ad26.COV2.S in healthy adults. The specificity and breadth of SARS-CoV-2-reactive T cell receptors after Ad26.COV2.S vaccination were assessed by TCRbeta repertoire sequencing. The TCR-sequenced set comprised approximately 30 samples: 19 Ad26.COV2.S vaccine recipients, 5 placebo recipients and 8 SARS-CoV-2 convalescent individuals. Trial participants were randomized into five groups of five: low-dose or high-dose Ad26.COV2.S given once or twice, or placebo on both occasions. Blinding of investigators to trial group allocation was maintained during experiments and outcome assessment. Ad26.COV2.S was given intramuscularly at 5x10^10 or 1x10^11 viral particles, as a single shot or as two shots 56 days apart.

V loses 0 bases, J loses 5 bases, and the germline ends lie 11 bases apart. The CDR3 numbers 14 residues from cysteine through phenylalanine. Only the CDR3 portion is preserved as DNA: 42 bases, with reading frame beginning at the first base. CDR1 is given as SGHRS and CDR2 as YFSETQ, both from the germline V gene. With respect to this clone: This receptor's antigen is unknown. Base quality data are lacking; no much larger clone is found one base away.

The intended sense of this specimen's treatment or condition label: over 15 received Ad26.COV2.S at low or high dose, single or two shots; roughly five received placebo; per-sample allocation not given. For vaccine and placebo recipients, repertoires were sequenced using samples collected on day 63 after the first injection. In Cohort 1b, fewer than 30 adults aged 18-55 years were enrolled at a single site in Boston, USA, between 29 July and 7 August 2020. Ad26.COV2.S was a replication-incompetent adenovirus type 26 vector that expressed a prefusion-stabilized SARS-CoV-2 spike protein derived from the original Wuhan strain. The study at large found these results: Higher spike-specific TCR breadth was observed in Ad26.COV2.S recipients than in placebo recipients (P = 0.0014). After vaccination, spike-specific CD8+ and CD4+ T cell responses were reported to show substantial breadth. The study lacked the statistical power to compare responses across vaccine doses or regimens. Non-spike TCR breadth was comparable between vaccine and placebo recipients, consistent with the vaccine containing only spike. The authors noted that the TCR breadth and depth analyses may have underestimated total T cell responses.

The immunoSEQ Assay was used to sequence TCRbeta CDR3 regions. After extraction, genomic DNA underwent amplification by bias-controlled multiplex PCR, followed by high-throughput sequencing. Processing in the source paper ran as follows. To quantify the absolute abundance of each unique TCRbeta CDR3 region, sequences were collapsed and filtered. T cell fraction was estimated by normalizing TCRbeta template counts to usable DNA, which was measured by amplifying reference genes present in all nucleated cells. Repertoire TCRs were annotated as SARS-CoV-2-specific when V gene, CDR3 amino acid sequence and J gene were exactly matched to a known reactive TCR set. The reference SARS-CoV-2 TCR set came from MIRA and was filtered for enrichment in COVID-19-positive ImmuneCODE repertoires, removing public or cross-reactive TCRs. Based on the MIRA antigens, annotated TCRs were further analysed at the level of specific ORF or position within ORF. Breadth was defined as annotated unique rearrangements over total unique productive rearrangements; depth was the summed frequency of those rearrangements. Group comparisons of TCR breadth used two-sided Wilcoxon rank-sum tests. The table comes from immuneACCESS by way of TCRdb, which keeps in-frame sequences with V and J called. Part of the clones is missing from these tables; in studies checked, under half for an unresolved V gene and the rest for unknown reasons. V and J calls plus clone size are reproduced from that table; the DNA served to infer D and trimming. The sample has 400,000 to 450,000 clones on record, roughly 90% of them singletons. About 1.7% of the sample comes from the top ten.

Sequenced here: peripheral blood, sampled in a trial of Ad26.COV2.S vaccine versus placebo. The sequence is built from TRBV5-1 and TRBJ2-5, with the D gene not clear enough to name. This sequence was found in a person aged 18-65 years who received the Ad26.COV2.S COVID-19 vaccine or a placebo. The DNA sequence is TGCGCCAGCAGCTTGGGGTATCTCAAGGAGACCCAGTACTTC. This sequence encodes CASSLGYLKETQYF.